This TCR beta chain is from a study of blood T cell repertoires in COVID-19. Across the study: The origin of the acute and convalescent COVID-19 samples was the United States, Italy and Spain. Sources were T cells, B-cell-depleted T cells, or PBMCs; the material itself was cDNA or gDNA.

Cohort 3 donors counted as recovered after two negative PCRs, clearance, or resolved symptoms. Assay used: immunoSEQ multiplex PCR; TCRdb lists only in-frame clones, some missing. The sample includes 350,000 to 400,000 clones, more than 75% of them seen just once. The sample taken for sequencing was PBMCs or T cells enriched from blood (not recorded which). This TCR was recovered from a woman aged 25 to 39 who had recovered from COVID-19.

The CDR3 nucleotides read TGTGCCAGCAGCCAAGATGCTAGGGACAGGGGGTATGGCTACACCTTC. Translation: CASSQDARDRGYGYTF. The chain is built from TRBV3-1 (or the pseudogene TRBV3-2) and TRBJ1-2; 11 positions match TRBD1. The V segment lost 0 bases and the J segment 5 bases; nucleotides outside the gene matches: 5. Germline V gene lookup returns CDR1 LGHDT and CDR2 YNNKEL (reference sequence). The CDR3 is 16 residues long.